The source of this T cell receptor (beta chain) is a study of cytomegalovirus exposure and HLA in healthy donors (dated 2017 in TCRdb). As for the study more broadly: In an earlier analysis of roughly 500 of the donors, approximately 300 Gb of sequence data and 117 million unique TCR beta sequences from 150 million to 200 million T cells were reported. An early release that covered 500 to 800 HLA-typed donors contained 300 to 350 gigabases of sequencing data and tens of millions of unique TCR sequences. The genetic ancestry cluster associated with self-reported Caucasian donors included 80% to 90% of the roughly 400 genotyped donors. The aim of the study was to test whether cataloging public T cell receptors could identify signatures of past pathogen exposure. Using immunosequencing, the study profiled T cell repertoires from some 670 subjects and related those repertoires to cytomegalovirus serostatus. In addition to the first cohort of 650 to 750 subjects, a separate validation cohort of under 150 different subjects was used. To predict cytomegalovirus infection status, the study brought together high-throughput TCR immunosequencing, statistical association of individual TCRs with disease status, and machine learning. A later analysis re-analyzed previously published TCR beta repertoires from hundreds of donors and added high-resolution HLA genotyping to study TCR occurrence patterns. Rather than drawing on any new phenotypic data, the later analysis identified candidate immune exposures from TCR beta sequences and the way those sequences occurred across donors. An earlier analysis of 500 to 750 of the donors applied high-throughput TCR beta sequencing to assess whether each TCR beta V gene segment acted as functional or pseudogenic. Donor age, sex, ethnicity and CMV serostatus were compiled alongside the repertoire data. A later genetic analysis took genome-wide SNP genotypes for about 55% of the roughly 670 donors and used that subset as a discovery cohort. All discovery cohort repertoires had been generated using a single sequencing platform. HLA typing included class I and class II loci at four-digit resolution. Typing coverage differed by locus: A, B, C, DRB1 and DQB1 were typed in about 620-640 donors, DQA1 in approximately 520, DPA1 in 600 to 610, and DPB1 in 400 to 490. Roughly 5 DR-DQ haplotypes were handled as single units for association and clustering, since linkage in the cohort was strong. On average, about 200,000 unique TCR beta nucleotide sequences were sequenced per donor among a few hundred genotyped donors of the cohort, with about 19% of those sequences being non-productive. What the research found in general, with its limitations: A later analysis associated about 17,000 TCR beta sequences with specific HLA alleles at a false discovery rate of 0.05. Because counts were too low, 15 to 20 rarely observed V segments, including chromosome 9 orphons, were left out of the earlier analysis of 500 to 650 of the donors. The only immune exposure information available for the cohort was CMV serostatus. Presence/absence analyses assumed roughly uniform sequencing depth across donors, an assumption that may not hold. A cluster of highly shared sequence variants was judged likely to be a technical artifact of the sequencing pipeline. A few of the identified cytomegalovirus-associated TCR beta chains were confirmed in vitro to be specific for cytomegalovirus antigens. In a later analysis, most CMV-associated TCR beta chains were found to appear HLA-restricted, with HLA associations seemingly driven largely by CMV exposure. Most TCR sequences were seen in very few donors, while some public TCRs were found in many individuals. According to the authors, the approach could potentially be generalized to other disease states and immunological phenotypes. When HLA alleles, especially DR and DQ, strongly co-occurred, TCR associations were difficult to assign to individual alleles. Compared with equally common non-associated chains, HLA-associated TCR beta chains in a later analysis were more clonally expanded and had lower generation probabilities. Several of the top co-occurrence clusters appeared to be linked to parvovirus B19, influenza, CMV and Epstein-Barr virus, according to a later analysis. According to a later analysis, TCR association rates differed among HLA loci, with DRB1 alleles showing the most associated TCRs and HLA-C alleles showing the fewest. A total of 150 or so TCR beta chains were listed by the study as associated with cytomegalovirus. Some IMGT-functional V segments, including TRBV6-2 and TRBV6-3, could not be told apart with the 87-base-pair reads, so those segments were excluded. Linkage disequilibrium might explain the correlated functional status among segregating V segments, but an unknown experimental factor could not be ruled out. In an earlier analysis of about 600 of the donors, most TCR beta V segments appeared in productive rearrangements about 87% or about 30% of the time, broadly matching IMGT annotations. A later genetic analysis reported fewer N-insertions in productive TCRs among donors in an Asian-associated ancestry cluster than the 666-donor mean. A further reported finding was that TCR beta sequences accurately predicted the HLA-A and HLA-B alleles for most subjects in the first cohort. An association between a missense DCLRE1C variant and V-gene and J-gene trimming of TCR beta chains was found in a later genetic analysis and replicated in an independent cohort. Because HLA typing was missing for some donors at each locus, association tests included only the typed subset. The classifier was reported to diagnose cytomegalovirus status with high specificity and sensitivity in both the original cohort and the validation cohort. In this cohort, only TCR beta chains were sequenced, and detectable features were limited by the absence of alpha or paired-chain data.

The method behind the library was the immunoSEQ multiplex PCR assay. The multiplex PCR relied on a mix of 60 forward primers for TCR Vbeta segments and 13 reverse primers for TCR Jbeta segments. The CDR3 region of rearranged TCR beta genes was amplified from genomic DNA with a multiplex PCR assay. On the Illumina HiSeq System, the amplified TCR beta libraries were sequenced as 87-base-pair reads. The original pipeline was this. In a later analysis, tens of millions of unique TCR beta chains were counted across the 666 repertoires, and approximately 11 million of these chains were shared by at least two donors. Raw reads were error-corrected and collapsed into unique sequences with a nearest-neighbor algorithm that merged closely related sequences to remove PCR and sequencing errors. Alignment of CDR3 sequences to IMGT reference sequences was used to assign V, D and J gene segments. For a sequence to be retained, a match of at least six nucleotides was required to both a V gene segment and a J gene segment. Rearrangements were called productive when the CDR3 lacked stop codons and stayed in frame with V and J; all others were non-productive. Following IMGT convention, CDR3 was defined as the stretch from the second conserved V-encoded cysteine to the conserved J-encoded phenylalanine. In an earlier analysis of around 540 of the donors, sequences lacking an unambiguous match to a single V gene segment were excluded. In an earlier analysis of 587 of the donors, V segments were called functional above 56.7% productive rearrangements and were called segregating when the between-donor standard deviation exceeded 5%. A statistical classification framework was built for diagnosing cytomegalovirus status from the catalog of TCR beta chain sequences. V and J gene assignment, in a later analysis, came from comparing TCR nucleotide sequences with IMGT/GENE-DB human TR gene sequences. The TCRdist pipeline was used in a later analysis to assign CDR3 sequences and most-parsimonious VDJ recombination scenarios. A later analysis defined each TCR beta chain by its CDR3 amino acid sequence plus V-gene family, and excluded reads lacking a unique V-gene family. As a way to deal with suspected cross-contamination and a sequencing artifact, a later analysis dropped 450 to 600 nucleotide sequences that were highly shared and had low generation probability. In a later analysis, a clonal expansion index for each public chain was calculated from normalized within-repertoire ranks of inferred template counts. In a later analysis, generation probabilities were computed using a VDJ recombination model fitted to out-of-frame rearrangements, and the results were checked against IGoR. In a later analysis, hypergeometric tests were used to score TCR-TCR, TCR-HLA and TCR-CMV co-occurrence, with a repertoire-size bias correction applied to TCR pairs. To estimate false discovery rates, a later analysis permuted the HLA or CMV assignments 20 times. In a later analysis, co-occurring TCRs were grouped with DBSCAN, and TCRdist sequence similarity was added when clustering was performed within HLA-allele-positive subsets. Repertoires with fewer than 30,000 or more than 120,000 public chains were left out of co-occurrence clustering, as were about 5 repertoires with anomalous nucleotide sharing. What TCRdb holds here is the immuneACCESS table cut down to in-frame rearrangements. Part of the clones is not present; checked against another copy, under half of the missing clones reflect an unresolved V gene, and the others are unexplained. That table gives V, J and clone size, and the DNA gave D and trimming. Counted in this sample were about 180,000 clones; 84% of them appeared once. The top ten hold under 1.5% of the sample.

The cohort consisted of some 730 healthy bone marrow donors. At the time of sampling, every cohort member was nominally healthy, though immune exposures that went unrecorded were likely present. The donor was CMV seropositive and was included in the group of about 290 seropositive cohort members. A peripheral blood sample was provided by each donor, and peripheral blood mononuclear cells were used for TCR beta sequencing. Genomic DNA extraction from the blood cell samples was performed with the Qiagen DNeasy Blood Extraction Kit. In the case of this clone: It lacks a known antigen. Nothing much larger sits one base from this clone, and base qualities are not available.

V is cut back by 6 bases and J by 0 bases, with 9 bases in the junction unmatched. Measured from the cysteine to the phenylalanine, the CDR3 is 17 residues long. This entry keeps only the CDR3 DNA: 51 bases, framed from base 1. From the germline V gene, CDR1 is SGHVS and CDR2 is FQNEAQ. The rearrangement combines TRBV7-8 with TRBJ1-3; TRBD1 aligns with 9 central bases. This TCR derives from a girl aged 2 to 10 in good health and CMV-seropositive. The material sequenced was PBMCs. The DNA sequence is TGTGCCAGCAGGCCACAGGGGGCCAGGAGCTCTGGAAACACCATATATTTT. Translated, this gives CASRPQGARSSGNTIYF.